This T cell receptor (beta chain) was found in a study of vaccination effects on CD4 cells after COVID-19. Profiling relied on immunoSEQ multiplex PCR, and the TCRdb table lists in-frame clones only, not all of them. Of 66,000 or so clones in the sample, around 70% were seen once. An approximately 10-day culture period preceded the isolation of CD4+ T cells. Two-dose vaccination with either BNT162b2 or mRNA-1273 was given to the participants. With 5 bases removed from V and 5 bases from J, the gap between germline ends came to 12 bases. This CDR3 is built from 13 residues. Germline lookup yields CDR1 LNHDA and CDR2 SQIVND (reference sequence). The study's findings and limits: Cross-reactivity toward common cold coronaviruses was confined to only 1 of 255 vaccine-induced clones in healthy vaccinees.

A note on this clone: The antigen remains unidentified.

The material sequenced was CD4+ T cells from PBMCs cultured without peptide, taken after COVID-19 vaccination. The gene calls are TRBV19 and TRBJ2-5, with D uncertain. The source is a human donor who received a COVID-19 vaccine. The CDR3, as DNA: TGTGCCAGTAGTGGATTCACCAGGGAGACCCAGTACTTC. It yields the protein CASSGFTRETQYF.